The rows below give T cell receptor beta chains drawn from one sample of a study of tumor and adjacent non-tumor tissue in lung cancer. One entry per CDR3 protein results from TCRdb running MiXCR on the multiplex PCR reads. Of approximately 79,000 distinct CDR3 sequences detected, just over 75% appear once; the ten largest clones hold under 40%. Sequences were obtained from distant non-tumor lung tissue. These receptor sequences come from a man between 65 and 85 years old with non-small cell lung cancer. Both conserved end residues are part of each CDR3. The order of the fields is CDR3 DNA, CDR3 protein, D gene, V gene, clone size, J gene. D genes are given only for firm matches. Size values are once, few and many counts, or a class for expanded clones, and some rows have none.

TGCAGTGCTAGCCAGGGGATCAAAAACATTCAGTACTTC	CSASQGIKNIQYF	.	TRBV20-1	few	TRBJ2-4
TGTGCCAACAGCTTCGCTAATTCGAGGAACACTGAAGCTTTCTTT	CANSFANSRNTEAFF	.	TRBV11-2	.	TRBJ1-1
TGTGCCAACAGCCCAAATTACGGGGTTAGCGGGAGTCAGTTCTTC	CANSPNYGVSGSQFF	TRBD2	TRBV11-1	.	TRBJ2-1
TGTAGCGCCAGACGGGAGTTCGGCATAGATACGCAGTATTTT	CSARREFGIDTQYF	.	TRBV29-1	few	TRBJ2-3
TGCGCCAGCAGCACCGGGACTAGCGGGGGAGAGACCCAGTACTTC	CASSTGTSGGETQYF	TRBD2	TRBV5-1	.	TRBJ2-5
TGCACCAGCAGCCAAGTAGGATCCGGTGGCTACACCTTC	CTSSQVGSGGYTF	.	TRBV4-1	.	TRBJ1-2
TGTGCCAGCAGCTCTTACTCTGATACTCCTAACACAGATACGCAGTATTTT	CASSSYSDTPNTDTQYF	.	TRBV11-2	once	TRBJ2-3
TGTACCAGCAGCCGATGGGCCTCCGAAAGGACCGGACTCTACGAGCAGTACTTC	CTSSRWASERTGLYEQYF	.	TRBV21-1	.	TRBJ2-7
TGTGCAAGCAGCTTAGAACACGGACAGACCTATGGCTACATCTTC	CASSLEHGQTYGYIF	.	TRBV11-3	.	TRBJ1-2
TGTGCTAGTAGCTTCCTATTCAAATTAGGGAGTCTGAGCTTCCGTAGCAATCAGCCCCAGCATTTT	CASSFLFKLGSLSFRSNQPQHF	.	TRBV11-3	.	TRBJ1-5
TGTCCCAGCAGTTTAGGGGGCTTGTTGGGCACTCAAGCTTTCTTT	CPSSLGGLLGTQAFF	TRBD1	TRBV11-3	.	TRBJ1-1
TGTGCCTGCAGTTTCCGCTCAGCGGGAGAACCCTACAATGAGCAGTTCTTC	CACSFRSAGEPYNEQFF	TRBD2	TRBV6-5	.	TRBJ2-1
TGTGCCACCATGGACAGGGTCTCCTACAATGAGCAATTCTTC	CATMDRVSYNEQFF	TRBD1	TRBV10-3	.	TRBJ2-1
TGTGCCAGCAGCGAGTCGTCAGGGGGAAATGAGCAGTTTTTC	CASSESSGGNEQFF	TRBD1	TRBV11-2	.	TRBJ2-1
TGTGCCAGCAGCCAGGTGGCATGGGTTTATAATTCAGCCCTCCACTTT	CASSQVAWVYNSALHF	.	TRBV5-5	.	TRBJ1-6
TGTGCCAGCAGCTTAATGGACAGTCCCATCGGACAGTTCTTC	CASSLMDSPIGQFF	.	TRBV11-3	.	TRBJ2-1
TGTGCCAGCAGTTTGCAAACAGGGTGGGATAATTCACCCCTCCACTTT	CASSLQTGWDNSPLHF	.	TRBV28	many	TRBJ1-6
TGTGCCAGCAGCTTACTTACGGGCTATGATTACACCTTC	CASSLLTGYDYTF	.	TRBV11-3	.	TRBJ1-2
TGCGCCAGCAGCCAAGACAGGTATCTTGATGGTAACAACTTC	CASSQDRYLDGNNF	.	TRBV4-1	once	TRBJ1-2
TGTGCCAACAGCCGATTGGGGCTAGACCTGGCTGGGGTCAACGTCCTGACTTTC	CANSRLGLDLAGVNVLTF	.	TRBV7-8	.	TRBJ2-6
TGCGCTAGCAGCTTGTTGAGTATGGGACTTTCTGGGGGAGAGACCCAGCACTTC	CASSLLSMGLSGGETQHF	.	TRBV5-1	.	TRBJ2-5
TGCGCCAGCAGCCACCCGGGACAGGGATTTAGCTCCTACGAGCGGTACTTC	CASSHPGQGFSSYERYF	TRBD1	TRBV4-1	few	TRBJ2-7
TGTGCCAGCAAGGCGGGAGTTAACATTGAAGCTTTCTTT	CASKAGVNIEAFF	.	TRBV6-5	.	TRBJ1-1
TGTGCCAGCAGTATTAAAGATAAGCACTATTTT	CASSIKDKHYF	.	TRBV12-3/TRBV12-4	.	TRBJ2-3
TGCGCCAGCAACCAAGTTCTTCAGTGCATAGAGACCCAGTACTTC	CASNQVLQCIETQYF	.	TRBV4-1	.	TRBJ2-5
TGCAGTGCTAGATTTGGGGTGGGTCAGCCCCAGCATTTT	CSARFGVGQPQHF	.	TRBV20-1	few	TRBJ1-5
TGTGCCAGAAGATCACAGGGGTTATCAGATAAGCAGTATTTT	CARRSQGLSDKQYF	TRBD1	TRBV11-2	many	TRBJ2-3
TGCGCCAGCGCCGAAGGGGATAATCAGTATTTT	CASAEGDNQYF	.	TRBV5-1	.	TRBJ2-3
TGTGCCAGCGGGCTAGTTGGGGGAAGATACGAGCAGTACTTC	CASGLVGGRYEQYF	.	TRBV6-1	.	TRBJ2-7
TGCGCCAGCAGCCCGACTAGCGGGGCCTACAATGAGCAGTTCTTC	CASSPTSGAYNEQFF	TRBD2	TRBV10-1	many	TRBJ2-1
TGTGCCAGTAGCCCTTGGACGGGAACACAAGAGACCCGGTACTTC	CASSPWTGTQETRYF	.	TRBV6-5	once	TRBJ2-5
TGTACTAGCAGTTACCCCGTTAGCTCCGGGTTGGACACTGAAACTTTCTTT	CTSSYPVSSGLDTETFF	.	TRBV6-6	.	TRBJ1-1
TGTGGCAGCAGCTTAAGGTCGGGGAGGGCGGCCTACGAGCAGTACTTC	CGSSLRSGRAAYEQYF	TRBD2	TRBV7-8	.	TRBJ2-7
TGCTCCAGCAGTCAGCCGACAGGGGCTGAAGCTTTCTTT	CSSSQPTGAEAFF	TRBD1	TRBV23-1	.	TRBJ1-1
TGCAGTGCTAGAGAGCTAGCGGGACACAATGAGCAGTTCTTC	CSARELAGHNEQFF	TRBD2	TRBV20-1	many	TRBJ2-1
TGTGTCAGCAGCTCAATTAATAGGGACCATGGCTACACCTTC	CVSSSINRDHGYTF	.	TRBV7-9	.	TRBJ1-2
TGCAGCGCTGAAGCGACTAAGGACAATGAGCAGTTCTTC	CSAEATKDNEQFF	.	TRBV29-1	.	TRBJ2-1
TGTGACAGCAGTTCCCACAGGGGTGGATCTATTAGCTTC	CDSSSHRGGSISF	TRBD1	TRBV6-5	.	TRBJ2-7
TGTGCCAGCAGCCCGGGAGACACAGGGAAGCTGTTTTTT	CASSPGDTGKLFF	.	TRBV6-2/TRBV6-3	.	TRBJ2-2
TGTGCCAGCAGTTACTCGTGTTGGAGCAATCAGCCCCAGCATTTT	CASSYSCWSNQPQHF	.	TRBV6-2/TRBV6-3	.	TRBJ1-5
TGTGCCAGCAGTCCCCTAAAGTTCGCGGAGAGCACCGGGGAGCTGTTTTTT	CASSPLKFAESTGELFF	.	TRBV28	many	TRBJ2-2
TGCAGTGCTAGAGATCAGGGTGATCAGCCCCAGCATTTT	CSARDQGDQPQHF	.	TRBV20-1	.	TRBJ1-5
TGCAGCGTCGGAACTAGCGGAGCCGGGGAGCTGTACTTC	CSVGTSGAGELYF	TRBD2	TRBV29-1	.	TRBJ2-7
TGTGCCGGCAGTTTTAATGTCTACCATGCCGCGGAGACCCAGTACTTC	CAGSFNVYHAAETQYF	.	TRBV28	.	TRBJ2-5
TGTAGCGGGTTCACTGGAAACAGCATATATTTT	CSGFTGNSIYF	.	TRBV29-1	once	TRBJ1-3
TGTGCCTGCAGTTTCTGGGGGACAGACTACGAGCAGTACTTC	CACSFWGTDYEQYF	TRBD1	TRBV28	.	TRBJ2-7
TGTGCCACCAGCAGAGATCGGGAAGGTGAGCAGTTCTTC	CATSRDREGEQFF	.	TRBV15	.	TRBJ2-1
TGTGCCAGTAGCTTGCGACTGAGCTCTGGGGCCAACGTCATGACTTTT	CASSLRLSSGANVMTF	.	TRBV11-3	few	TRBJ2-6
TGTGCCAGCTGCTACTCCCCACGGACAGGGAGCACTGAAGCTTTCTTT	CASCYSPRTGSTEAFF	TRBD1	TRBV6-5	.	TRBJ1-1
TGTGCCAGCAGTTTTACCGTAGCCTATAGCGGGAGGACCACTGGCTACGAGCAGTACTTC	CASSFTVAYSGRTTGYEQYF	TRBD2	TRBV28	many	TRBJ2-7
TGTGCTAGTCGACCTTTTGTGCGACAAAGAAGAGAAGCTTTCTTT	CASRPFVRQRREAFF	.	TRBV6-2/TRBV6-3	.	TRBJ1-1
TGTGCCAGCAAACTGGGGGACATCTACAATGAGCGGTTCTTC	CASKLGDIYNERFF	.	TRBV28	.	TRBJ2-1
TGCTGCGGCGACAGGGGGCTAAACAATAAGCAGTTATTC	CCGDRGLNNKQLF	TRBD1	TRBV29-1	once	TRBJ2-1